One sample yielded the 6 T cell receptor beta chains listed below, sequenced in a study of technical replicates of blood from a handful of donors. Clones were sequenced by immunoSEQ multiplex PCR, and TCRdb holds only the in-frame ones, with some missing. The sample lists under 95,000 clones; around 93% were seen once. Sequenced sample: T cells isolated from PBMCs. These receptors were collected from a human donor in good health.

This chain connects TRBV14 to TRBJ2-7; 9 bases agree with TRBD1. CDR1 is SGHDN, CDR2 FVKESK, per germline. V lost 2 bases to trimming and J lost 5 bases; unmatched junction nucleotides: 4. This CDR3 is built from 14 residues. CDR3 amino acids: CASSQRDRVHEQYF. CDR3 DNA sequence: TGTGCCAGCAGCCAACGGGACAGGGTACACGAGCAGTACTTC.

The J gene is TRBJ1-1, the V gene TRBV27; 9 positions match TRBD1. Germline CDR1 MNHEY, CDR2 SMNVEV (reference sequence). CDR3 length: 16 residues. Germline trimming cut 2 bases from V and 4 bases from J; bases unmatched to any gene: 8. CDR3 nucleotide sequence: TGTGCCAGCAGTTTAGGTCCGGGACAGGGTTCCACTGAAGCTTTCTTT. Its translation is CASSLGPGQGSTEAFF.

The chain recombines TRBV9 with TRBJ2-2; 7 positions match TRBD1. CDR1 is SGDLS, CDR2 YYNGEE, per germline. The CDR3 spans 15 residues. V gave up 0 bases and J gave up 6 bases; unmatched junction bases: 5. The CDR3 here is CASSVDRGASGELFF. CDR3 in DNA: TGTGCCAGCAGCGTAGACAGGGGCGCATCCGGGGAGCTGTTTTTT.

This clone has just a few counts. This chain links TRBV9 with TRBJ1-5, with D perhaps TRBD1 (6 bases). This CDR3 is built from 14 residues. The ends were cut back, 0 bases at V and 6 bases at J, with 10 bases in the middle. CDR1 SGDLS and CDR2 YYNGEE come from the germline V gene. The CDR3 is CASSVAGELQPQHF. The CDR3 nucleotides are TGTGCCAGCAGCGTAGCAGGGGAACTTCAGCCCCAGCATTTT.

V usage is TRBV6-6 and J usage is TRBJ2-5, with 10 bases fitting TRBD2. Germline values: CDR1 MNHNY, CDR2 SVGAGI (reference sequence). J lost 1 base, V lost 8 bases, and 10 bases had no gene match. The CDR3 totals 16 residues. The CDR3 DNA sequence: TGTGCCAGCGCCCCCCCCGGACTAGCGGCCCAAGAGACCCAGTACTTC. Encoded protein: CASAPPGLAAQETQYF.

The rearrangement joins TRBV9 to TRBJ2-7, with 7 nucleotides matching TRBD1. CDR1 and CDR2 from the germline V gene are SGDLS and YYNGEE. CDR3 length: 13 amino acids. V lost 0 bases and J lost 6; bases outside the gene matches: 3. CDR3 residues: CASSVAGTAEQYF. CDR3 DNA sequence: TGTGCCAGCAGCGTAGCTGGGACAGCCGAGCAGTACTTC. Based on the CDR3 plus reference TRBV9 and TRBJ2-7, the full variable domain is DSGVTQTPKHLITATGQRVTLRCSPRSGDLSVYWYQQSLDQGLQFLIQYYNGEERAKGNILERFSAQQFPDLHSELNLSSLELGDSALYFCASSVAGTAEQYFGPGTRLTVT.